This T cell receptor beta chain was recovered during a study of immune evolution from preneoplasia to lung adenocarcinoma. Germline V gene sequence: CDR1 MDHEN, CDR2 SYDVKM. The CDR3 loop spans 13 amino acids. V lost 3 bases to trimming and J lost 5 bases, with 10 bases between them. The assay was immunoSEQ multiplex PCR, and TCRdb's table has in-frame clones only and misses some. The sample has fewer than 6,000 clones, about 75% seen once; the top ten hold about 11%. The clonotype comes from a person aged 60-80 years with lung adenocarcinoma. The sample consisted of FFPE minimally invasive lung adenocarcinoma tissue. J is TRBJ1-1 and V is TRBV28, with unresolved D. The CDR3 sequence: CASSFLEGTEAFF. CDR3 coding DNA: TGTGCCAGCAGTTTCCTGGAAGGGACTGAAGCTTTCTTT.